The rows below give T cell receptor beta chains drawn from one sample of a study of T cells in Graves' hyperthyroidism and ophthalmopathy. TCRdb used MiXCR to reprocess the multiplex PCR reads, holding one entry per CDR3 protein. The table shows about 380,000 distinct CDR3 sequences, with roughly 20% occurring only once. The material sequenced was blood. Receptors were obtained from a man between 18 and 35 years old with Graves' ophthalmopathy. Both conserved end residues are part of each CDR3. The D gene is left open where the match is weak. Where a row states a size, it is once, few, many or the class of an expanded clone; other rows omit it.

TRBV12-3/TRBV12-4	TRBD1	TRBJ1-5	NA	CASRPGQGGQPQHF	TGTGCCAGCAGGCCGGGACAGGGCGGTCAGCCCCAGCATTTT
TRBV9	NA	TRBJ1-3	few	CASSVAKGNSGNTIYF	TGTGCCAGCAGCGTGGCTAAGGGGAACTCTGGAAACACCATATATTTT
TRBV20-1	TRBD2	TRBJ2-5	many	CSAKSLRGAETQYF	TGCAGTGCTAAGAGTCTGCGGGGGGCAGAGACCCAGTACTTC
TRBV10-3	NA	TRBJ1-1	NA	CAIFDILNTEAFF	TGTGCCATCTTTGACATCCTGAACACTGAAGCTTTCTTT
TRBV7-9	TRBD1	TRBJ1-5	few	CASSGQGANQPQHF	TGTGCCAGCAGCGGACAGGGGGCTAATCAGCCCCAGCATTTT
TRBV9	TRBD1	TRBJ1-1	once	CASSIDPGGIGGTEAFF	TGTGCCAGCAGCATCGACCCAGGGGGGATAGGGGGTACTGAAGCTTTCTTT
TRBV7-9	TRBD2	TRBJ2-2	few	CASRTWTSGKNTGELFF	TGTGCCAGCAGGACTTGGACTAGCGGGAAGAACACCGGGGAGCTGTTTTTT
TRBV6-1	NA	TRBJ2-7	NA	CASSKQGFNPYEQYF	TGTGCCAGCAGTAAACAGGGTTTCAACCCCTACGAGCAGTACTTC
TRBV28	NA	TRBJ1-2	many	CASSRDAYGYTF	TGTGCCAGCAGCAGGGACGCCTATGGCTACACCTTC
TRBV19	TRBD1	TRBJ1-1	few	CASVTGAHPTNTEAFF	TGTGCCAGTGTCACAGGGGCTCACCCCACAAACACTGAAGCTTTCTTT
TRBV2	TRBD1	TRBJ1-3	few	CASSQGVGSGNTIYF	TGTGCCAGCAGTCAGGGGGTCGGCTCTGGAAACACCATATATTTT
TRBV7-8	NA	TRBJ2-2	many	CASSPTGTLNTGELFF	TGTGCCAGCAGTCCAACCGGGACACTGAACACCGGGGAGCTGTTTTTT
TRBV11-2	NA	TRBJ1-3	many	CASSLGGGSGNTIYF	TGTGCCAGCAGCTTAGGCGGGGGCTCTGGAAACACCATATATTTT
TRBV19	TRBD1	TRBJ1-6	NA	CASLGQDRDNSPLHF	TGTGCCAGCCTGGGGCAGGACAGGGATAATTCACCCCTCCACTTT
TRBV20-1	TRBD1	TRBJ1-6	NA	CGAREDRDNSPLHF	TGCGGTGCTAGGGAGGACAGGGATAATTCACCCCTCCACTTT
TRBV20-1	NA	TRBJ1-2	many	CSALDSLDGYTF	TGCAGTGCTTTAGACAGCCTAGATGGCTACACCTTC
TRBV2	NA	TRBJ2-3	NA	CASSELSGRLSTDTQYF	TGTGCCAGCAGTGAACTGAGTGGCAGGTTGAGCACAGATACGCAGTATTTT
TRBV27	TRBD2	TRBJ2-1	NA	CASSHAPAGGPSDEQFF	TGTGCCAGCAGCCACGCCCCGGCGGGGGGGCCTTCGGATGAGCAGTTCTTC
TRBV5-1	NA	TRBJ2-5	many	CASSLGRGEETQYF	TGCGCCAGCAGCTTGGGCAGGGGCGAAGAGACCCAGTACTTC
TRBV9	NA	TRBJ1-2	NA	CASRIAWGVGGYTF	TGTGCCAGCAGGATAGCTTGGGGGGTGGGTGGCTACACCTTC
TRBV12-3/TRBV12-4	TRBD2	TRBJ2-2	NA	CASILQRGAYWGELFF	TGTGCCAGCATCCTCCAGCGGGGGGCCTACTGGGGGGAGCTGTTTTTT
TRBV9	NA	TRBJ1-5	few	CASSVGGASNQPQHF	TGTGCCAGCAGCGTAGGAGGGGCTAGCAATCAGCCCCAGCATTTT
TRBV20-1	NA	TRBJ1-5	many	CSARELDQPQHF	TGCAGTGCTAGAGAGTTGGATCAGCCCCAGCATTTT
TRBV29-1	TRBD1	TRBJ2-1	NA	CSVAETTGTGQFF	TGCAGCGTCGCCGAGACAACAGGGACAGGTCAGTTCTTC
TRBV4-1	NA	TRBJ2-1	few	CASSHEGNEQFF	TGCGCCAGCAGCCACGAGGGGAATGAGCAGTTCTTC
TRBV7-2	NA	TRBJ2-1	many	CASSFTGRGADEQFF	TGTGCCAGCAGCTTTACGGGGCGGGGTGCGGATGAGCAGTTCTTC
TRBV10-3	NA	TRBJ1-5	NA	CAISESGTNQPQHF	TGTGCCATCAGTGAGTCTGGGACGAATCAGCCCCAGCATTTT
TRBV19	TRBD1	TRBJ1-5	NA	CASSTTGGPNQPQHF	TGTGCCAGTAGTACTACAGGGGGCCCAAATCAGCCCCAGCATTTT
TRBV5-1	NA	TRBJ1-6	once	CASRLTEDSPPHF	TGCGCCAGCAGGCTTACAGAAGATTCACCCCCCCACTTT
TRBV5-1	TRBD1	TRBJ1-2	many	CASSSTGENGYTF	TGCGCCAGCAGCTCGACAGGGGAGAATGGCTACACCTTC
TRBV5-5	TRBD1	TRBJ1-4	many	CASSLERDRKLFF	TGTGCCAGCAGCCTTGAGAGGGACAGAAAACTGTTTTTT
TRBV6-2/TRBV6-3	NA	TRBJ2-1	many	CASSIADYNEQFF	TGTGCCAGCAGCATAGCGGACTACAATGAGCAGTTCTTC
TRBV3-1	NA	TRBJ2-1	many	CASSQVSGGPNEQFF	TGTGCCAGCAGCCAAGTATCGGGGGGCCCCAATGAGCAGTTCTTC
TRBV10-3	NA	TRBJ2-6	NA	CAISSGANVLTF	TGTGCCATCAGCAGTGGGGCCAACGTCCTGACTTTC
TRBV5-6	TRBD1	TRBJ2-1	few	CASSSPGQGANEQFF	TGTGCCAGCAGCTCACCGGGACAGGGGGCGAATGAGCAGTTCTTC
TRBV6-1	TRBD2	TRBJ2-3	NA	CASSEERGGWVDTQYF	TGTGCCAGCAGTGAAGAGCGGGGGGGCTGGGTAGATACGCAGTATTTT
TRBV7-9	NA	TRBJ2-7	few	CASSSSSRYVYEQYF	TGTGCCAGCAGCTCAAGCAGCAGATACGTATACGAGCAGTACTTC
TRBV19	NA	TRBJ1-5	once	CASIRDPSSNQPQHF	TGTGCCAGTATAAGGGACCCGAGTAGCAATCAGCCCCAGCATTTT
TRBV6-2/TRBV6-3	NA	TRBJ1-5	NA	CASSPTRGREERPQHF	TGTGCCAGCAGTCCGACCCGGGGGCGGGAGGAAAGGCCCCAGCATTTT
TRBV2	TRBD1	TRBJ1-1	many	CASIRQGQTEAFF	TGTGCCAGCATACGACAGGGGCAGACTGAAGCTTTCTTT
TRBV4-1	TRBD1	TRBJ1-3	NA	CASSPGQGSTGNTIYF	TGCGCCAGCAGCCCGGGACAGGGTTCAACTGGAAACACCATATATTTT
TRBV5-1	TRBD1	TRBJ1-2	few	CASSAGRDSDYGYTF	TGCGCCAGCAGCGCGGGCCGGGACAGCGACTATGGCTACACCTTC
TRBV20-1	TRBD1	TRBJ2-1	many	CSAREATGGGYEQFF	TGCAGTGCTAGAGAGGCGACAGGGGGTGGATATGAGCAGTTCTTC
TRBV28	NA	TRBJ2-1	NA	CASSIEGPGTLSYNEQFF	TGTGCCAGTAGTATAGAGGGCCCCGGGACTCTCTCCTACAATGAGCAGTTCTTC
TRBV19	NA	TRBJ1-1	many	CASSIRTAHTEAFF	TGTGCCAGTAGTATACGGACAGCGCACACTGAAGCTTTCTTT
TRBV12-3/TRBV12-4	NA	TRBJ1-1	many	CASGARVGNTEAFF	TGTGCCAGCGGAGCCCGGGTGGGGAACACTGAAGCTTTCTTT
TRBV20-1	NA	TRBJ1-1	NA	CSASLSSRLLNTEAFF	TGCAGTGCTAGTCTCTCATCCCGGCTCCTGAACACTGAAGCTTTCTTT